What follows are 8 T cell receptor beta chains derived from one specimen sequenced in a study of human T cells and chemical hapten exposure. Noted time point: healthy volunteer bleed at 2 weeks. Unseparated into fractions, whole blood served as the source from which total RNA was extracted. TCRdb processed the RACE reads anew with MiXCR; each CDR3 protein has one entry. Of roughly 100,000 distinct CDR3 sequences in the sample, about 8.7% were seen once. Sample: whole blood. These TCRs come from a female donor in good health. Some clones in this sample may be carry-over from other donors' samples.

The genes are TRBV12-3 or TRBV12-4 and TRBJ1-4; D remains ambiguous. The length of the CDR3 is 12 residues. Trimming pared 6 bases from V and 7 bases from J, leaving 9 bases between. The CDR3 here is CASRGSGEKLFF. The CDR3 DNA is TGTGCCAGCAGGGGGTCCGGTGAAAAACTGTTTTTT.

The V call is TRBV19, the J call TRBJ2-7, with D perhaps matching TRBD1 (5 bases). The CDR3 length is 14 residues. Germline-derived CDR1 and CDR2 are LNHDA and SQIVND (reference sequence). Trimming pared 4 bases from V and 5 bases from J, leaving 15 bases between. The CDR3 region is CASSRRQTKDEQYF. CDR3 in DNA: TGTGCCAGTAGTAGACGACAGACGAAGGACGAGCAGTACTTC.

The CDR3 sequence is CASSPILPGEQFF. The DNA of the CDR3 is TGTGCCAGCAGTCCGATCCTGCCAGGGGAGCAGTTCTTC. The gene calls are TRBV28 and TRBJ2-1, with a tentative D call TRBD1 (5 bases). Per germline, CDR1 MDHEN and CDR2 SYDVKM. The CDR3 is 13 amino acids. Trimming cost V 5 bases and J 10 bases, with 15 bases left between them.

This clonotype was recorded a few times. The chain links TRBV29-1 to TRBJ2-2; D is possibly TRBD1 (5 bases). Trimming stripped 6 bases from V and 6 bases from J, with 8 bases between. CDR3 length equals 11 residues. The germline CDR1 and CDR2 sequences are SQVTM and ANQGSEA. The CDR3 DNA reads as TGCAGCGTCCAGGGTCCCGGGGAGCTGTTTTTT. Its protein product is CSVQGPGELFF.

The chain recombines TRBV6-2 or TRBV6-3 with TRBJ1-5; D uncertain. V lost 8 bases and J lost 7, with 9 bases in between. Germline V gene data show CDR1 as MNHEY and CDR2 as SVGEGT. The CDR3 length is 11 residues. The CDR3 DNA reads as TGTGCCAGCGGGGAATACCAGCCCCAGCATTTT. Translating gives CASGEYQPQHF.

This clonotype came up a few times. V usage is TRBV5-1 and J usage is TRBJ2-7; D unresolved. The length of the CDR3 is 15 residues. Trimming cost V 4 bases and J 6 bases, with 20 bases left between them. Germline CDR1 and CDR2: SGHRS and YFSETQ. The CDR3 loop reads CASSTTTGLRAEQYF. CDR3 nucleotide sequence: TGCGCCAGCAGCACCACGACCGGGTTAAGGGCCGAGCAGTACTTC.

This clonotype has just a few counts. The chain uses TRBV7-6 and TRBJ2-1; the match to TRBD2 covers 8 bases. Per the germline V gene, CDR1 is SGHVS and CDR2 is FNYEAQ. The CDR3 length is 15 residues. With 5 bases clipped from V and 4 bases from J, the junction kept 7 bases outside the gene matches. The CDR3 DNA sequence: TGTGCCAGCAGCCCGCAATTAGCGGGGTACAATGAGCAGTTCTTC. Its protein product is CASSPQLAGYNEQFF.

This clonotype was observed many times. The DNA for the CDR3 is TGTGCCAGTACAACCGGGACAGAGAACACCGGGGAGCTGTTTTTT. This encodes CASTTGTENTGELFF. V usage is TRBV19 and J usage is TRBJ2-2, with 7 positions matching TRBD1. The CDR3 sequence is 15 residues long. V dropped 7 bases and J dropped 1; count of bases not matched to a gene: 6. CDR1 is LNHDA and CDR2 is SQIVND in the germline V gene (reference sequence).